Following are 19 T cell receptor beta chains from one sample sequenced in a study of blood T cells in healthy people across ages. The use of a sample-barcoded 5' primer and a J-beta primer mix characterized a second PCR of roughly 6 to 11 cycles. One entry per CDR3 protein, called by TCRdb with MiXCR from the 5' RACE reads. Altogether about 1,500,000 distinct CDR3 sequences are present, 28% being singletons, with the ten largest covering roughly 8%. Sequencing was done on a sample of blood. The source is a woman aged 30 to 39 in good health.

The chain recombines TRBV7-9 with TRBJ2-1; no firm D call. Germline V gene sequence: CDR1 SEHNR, CDR2 FQNEAQ (reference sequence). V was pared by 2 bases and J by 8 bases, with 10 bases between. The CDR3 extends over 13 amino acids. Here the CDR3 DNA reads TGTGCCAGCAGCTTAAAGTTTGGGGATGAGCAGTTCTTC. Translating it yields CASSLKFGDEQFF.

This clonotype was recorded only once. A much larger clone sits a single nucleotide away, making a read error possible. J is TRBJ2-6 and V is TRBV24-1; no reliable D call. The CDR3 is made up of 13 amino acids. The germline V and J ends were trimmed by 9 bases and 4 bases, with 9 bases remaining between them. Germline lookup yields CDR1 KGHDR and CDR2 SFDVKD. CDR3 in DNA: TGTGCCACCGGTTCACCCGGGGCCAACGTCCTGACTTTC. Translated: CATGSPGANVLTF.

This clonotype was observed at least ten times. The chain links TRBV24-1 to TRBJ2-1, with 9 bases fitting TRBD2. In germline, CDR1 is KGHDR, CDR2 SFDVKD. V lost 4 bases, J lost 9 bases, and 6 bases stayed unmatched. This CDR3 is 14 amino acids long. This CDR3 is CATSEASGNTEQFF. CDR3 DNA: TGTGCCACCAGTGAGGCTAGCGGGAACACTGAGCAGTTCTTC.

The V and J genes are TRBV3-1 and TRBJ2-5, with 7 bases that match TRBD1. The CDR3 is 17 amino acids. Germline V gene sequence: CDR1 LGHDT, CDR2 YNNKEL (reference sequence). J was trimmed by 4 bases and V by 5 bases; bases with no gene match: 16. The CDR3 here is CASSENAPTGLRETQYF. The CDR3 DNA sequence: TGTGCCAGCAGCGAAAATGCCCCGACAGGGCTCCGAGAGACCCAGTACTTC.

The V and J genes are TRBV7-9 and TRBJ2-7; 7 bases are shared with TRBD2. With the DNA end fitting TRBJ2-5 better, the J assignment may be wrong. The germline V gene encodes CDR1 SEHNR and CDR2 FQNEAQ (reference sequence). The CDR3 spans 13 residues. The CDR3, as DNA: TGTGCCAGCAGCCGAGCGGGGTTGGAGACCCAGTACTTC. Its protein is CASSRAGLETQYF.

The chain combines TRBV15 with TRBJ2-2; a weak D match, TRBD1 (6 bases). Germline V gene sequence: CDR1 LNHNV, CDR2 YYDKDF (reference sequence). Deletions cut 2 bases from V and 7 bases from J, with 14 bases between. This CDR3 spans 15 amino acids. CDR3 loop: CATSRSQQGIGELFF. In DNA, the CDR3 is TGTGCCACCAGCAGATCCCAACAGGGAATCGGGGAGCTGTTTTTT.

The rearrangement uses TRBV9 and TRBJ2-3; TRBD2 matches at 8 bases. Unmatched junction bases numbered 9, after V lost 0 bases and J lost 3 bases. Germline V gene lookup returns CDR1 SGDLS and CDR2 YYNGEE. The CDR3 is made up of 17 amino acids. CDR3 coding DNA: TGTGCCAGCAGCGTAGACGTACCGGGGGGGGTTACAGATACGCAGTATTTT. This translates into CASSVDVPGGVTDTQYF.

The genes are TRBV7-2 and TRBJ2-5, with D perhaps matching TRBD2 (5 bases). The CDR3 spans 15 residues. Per germline, CDR1 SGHTA and CDR2 FQGNSA. V was shortened by 1 base and J by 5 bases, with 14 bases between the two germline ends. Written as DNA, the CDR3 is TGTGCCAGCAGCTTAGGGCGGGCGGGTGGCGAGACCCAGTACTTC. Protein: CASSLGRAGGETQYF.

Points on this clonotype: Compared with germline, one end of the junction differs, possibly owing to a read error. The chain joins TRBV20-1 to TRBJ1-1; TRBD1 matches 7 bases. Germline V gene lookup returns CDR1 DFQATT and CDR2 SNEGSKA (reference sequence). The CDR3 totals 15 residues. CDR3 in DNA: TGCAGTGCTAGAGATTACAGGGGCGCGGACACTGGAGCTTTCTTT. Translating it yields CSARDYRGADTGAFF.

This clonotype has a single count. V and J are TRBV20-1 and TRBJ2-7, with 8 bases lining up with TRBD1. Germline V lookup: CDR1 DFQATT, CDR2 SNEGSKA (reference sequence). This CDR3 contains 15 residues. The J segment lost 2 bases and the V segment lost 7 bases, leaving 13 bases of the junction unmatched. Here the CDR3 DNA reads TGCAGTGGGATGACAGGGGCTCAAACAACCTACGAGCAGTACGTC. It codes for CSGMTGAQTTYEQYV.

This clonotype showed up just a few times. V usage is TRBV18 and J usage is TRBJ2-1; 12 bases line up with TRBD1. Trimming cost V 0 bases and J 4 bases; bases outside gene matches: 4. The germline V gene has CDR1 KGHSH and CDR2 LQKENI. The CDR3 contains 17 residues. Here the CDR3 DNA reads TGTGCCAGCTCACCACCGCGGGACAGGGGGCCTTACAATGAGCAGTTCTTC. It is translated as CASSPPRDRGPYNEQFF.

The chain links TRBV20-1 to TRBJ1-1; possibly TRBD1 for D (6 bases). Germline V gene data show CDR1 as DFQATT and CDR2 as SNEGSKA (reference sequence). Trimming removed 0 bases from V and 0 bases from J, with 14 bases in between. CDR3 length equals 16 residues. For the CDR3, the DNA is TGCAGTGCTAGAGATCAGGGGAATTTTGTGAACACTGAAGCTTTCTTT. It is translated as CSARDQGNFVNTEAFF.

This sequence joins TRBV20-1 and TRBJ1-1; D unresolved. There are 12 residues in the CDR3. V lost 7 bases, J lost 5 bases, and 14 bases lay in between. CDR1 and CDR2 (germline): DFQATT, SNEGSKA (reference sequence). Written as DNA, the CDR3 is TGCAGTGTTAGTACGAGGGATACTGAAGCTTTCTTT. Residues: CSVSTRDTEAFF.

This clonotype has only a few counts. The genes are TRBV5-1 and TRBJ2-2, with D perhaps being TRBD1 or TRBD2 (5 bases each). The V gene's germline CDR1 is SGHRS and CDR2 YFSETQ. This CDR3 spans 14 amino acids. The V end lost 5 bases, the J end lost 3 bases, and 11 bases lay between the germline ends. The chain's CDR3 is CASREDTDTGELFF. The CDR3 DNA reads as TGCGCCAGCAGGGAGGACACTGACACCGGGGAGCTGTTTTTT.

In its sample, this clonotype was seen once. The junction does not match germline at one end; this may be a read error. The V and J genes are TRBV20-1 and TRBJ1-2; D not resolved. The CDR3 length is 14 residues. The germline V gene has CDR1 DFQATT and CDR2 SNEGSKA (reference sequence). The CDR3 loop is CSARDSGTNYGCTF. The DNA of the CDR3 is TGCAGTGCTAGAGATTCGGGCACTAACTATGGCTGCACCTTC.

This clonotype was seen a handful of times. The CDR3: CASSSKGGYTEAFF. The DNA for the CDR3 is TGTGCCAGCAGCTCCAAAGGGGGGTACACTGAAGCTTTCTTT. The V gene is TRBV7-2, the J gene TRBJ1-1, with D tentatively TRBD1 (6 bases). Germline V gene lookup returns CDR1 SGHTA and CDR2 FQGNSA. This CDR3 region has 14 residues. Trimming removed 4 bases from V and 3 bases from J, with 12 bases in between.

This clonotype was counted a few times. V is TRBV19 and J is TRBJ2-5; D is unresolved. Germline CDR1 and CDR2: LNHDA and SQIVND (reference sequence). The CDR3 is made up of 13 amino acids. V lost 7 bases, J lost 5 bases, and 14 bases lay in between. The CDR3 sequence is CASTTAVGETQYF. The CDR3 region has the DNA TGTGCCAGTACCACGGCAGTGGGTGAGACCCAGTACTTC. Complete variable domain (other parts from reference TRBV19 and TRBJ2-5): DGGITQSPKYLFRKEGQNVTLSCEQNLNHDAMYWYRQDPGQGLRLIYYSQIVNDFQKGDIAEGYSVSREKKESFPLTVTSAQKNPTAFYLCASTTAVGETQYFGPGTRLLVL.

The V gene is TRBV7-6, the J gene TRBJ1-1, with 8 bases aligning to TRBD1. This CDR3 region has 15 residues. Germline lookup yields CDR1 SGHVS and CDR2 FNYEAQ. J lost 4 bases, V lost 5 bases, and 9 bases had no gene match. For the CDR3, the DNA is TGTGCCAGCAGCCCTAGGACAGGGCTGAGCACTGAAGCTTTCTTT. Protein: CASSPRTGLSTEAFF. The whole variable domain, remainder taken from reference TRBV7-6 and TRBJ1-1, is GAGVSQSPRYKVTKRGQDVALRCDPISGHVSLYWYRQALGQGPEFLTYFNYEAQQDKSGLPNDRFSAERPEGSISTLTIQRTEQRDSAMYRCASSPRTGLSTEAFFGQGTRLTVV.

The J gene is TRBJ1-5, the V gene TRBV20-1; 7 bases fit TRBD1. The CDR3 loop spans 13 amino acids. CDR1 DFQATT and CDR2 SNEGSKA come from the germline V gene (reference sequence). V lost 5 bases, J lost 6 bases, and 7 bases stayed unmatched. CDR3 nucleotides: TGCAGTGCTCAAGACAGGGCAGGTCAGCCCCAGCATTTT. The encoded protein is CSAQDRAGQPQHF.